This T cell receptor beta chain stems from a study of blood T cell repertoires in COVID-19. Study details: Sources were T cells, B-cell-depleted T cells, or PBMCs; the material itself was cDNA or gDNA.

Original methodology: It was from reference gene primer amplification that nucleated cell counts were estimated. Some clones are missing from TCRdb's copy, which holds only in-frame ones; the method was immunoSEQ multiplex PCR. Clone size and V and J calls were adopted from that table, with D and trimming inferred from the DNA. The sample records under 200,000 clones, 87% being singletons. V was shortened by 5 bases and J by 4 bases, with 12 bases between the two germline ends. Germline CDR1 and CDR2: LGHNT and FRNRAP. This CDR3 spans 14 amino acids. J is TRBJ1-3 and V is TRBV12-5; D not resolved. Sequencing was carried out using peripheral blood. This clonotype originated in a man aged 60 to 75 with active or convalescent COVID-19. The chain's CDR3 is CASGISTGGNTIYF. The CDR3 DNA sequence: TGTGCTAGTGGTATATCTACGGGGGGAAACACCATATATTTT.